Following are 5 T cell receptor beta chains from one sample sequenced in a study of response to subunit inactivated influenza vaccine. TCRdb recomputed calls from the RT-PCR reads with MiXCR, one row per CDR3 protein. The table lists more than 550,000 distinct CDR3 sequences, over 9.5% of them singletons. The input for sequencing was PBMCs from blood, taken on the day of vaccination. These receptor sequences come from a man aged 45-65 years who received an inactivated influenza vaccine.

This clonotype has a handful of counts. The chain uses TRBV18 and TRBJ1-5; D possibly corresponds to TRBD1 (6 bases). From germline, CDR1 is KGHSH and CDR2 LQKENI. The CDR3 is 15 amino acids. V was pared by 1 base and J by 3 bases, with 10 bases between. The chain's CDR3 is CASSPRGGINQPQHF. CDR3 coding DNA: TGTGCCAGCTCACCACGGGGGGGCATCAATCAGCCCCAGCATTTT. The full variable domain, in which reference TRBV18 and TRBJ1-5 provide the parts outside the CDR3, is NAGVMQNPRHLVRRRGQEARLRCSPMKGHSHVYWYRQLPEEGLKFMVYLQKENIIDESGMPKERFSAEFPKEGPSILRIQQVVRGDSAAYFCASSPRGGINQPQHFGDGTRLSIL.

This clonotype was counted at least ten times. This chain connects TRBV5-6 to TRBJ2-3; 7 nucleotides match TRBD2. CDR1 is SGHDT and CDR2 is YYEEEE in the germline V gene. Trimming took 4 bases from V and 6 from J; bases not matched to a gene: 20. The CDR3 spans 18 residues. The CDR3 nucleotides are TGTGCCAGCAGCCATGGGGTGATAGCGGGCCTACCACTCGATACGCAGTATTTT. This translates into CASSHGVIAGLPLDTQYF.

J is TRBJ2-5 and V is TRBV9; D not resolved. CDR1 and CDR2 (germline): SGDLS, YYNGEE. V shed 0 bases and J shed 4 bases, with 7 bases lying between them. The CDR3 has 13 residues. CDR3 region: CASSVAWGETQYF. In nucleotides, the CDR3 is TGTGCCAGCAGCGTAGCCTGGGGAGAGACCCAGTACTTC.

Concerning this clonotype itself: The junction and the germline gene differ at one end; a read error may be behind it. The rearrangement links TRBV12-3 or TRBV12-4 to TRBJ2-1; D gene ambiguous. There are 17 residues in the CDR3. The CDR3, as DNA: TGTGCCGGCAGTCCATTCGCCGGGCCACGAGGAGACAATGAGCAGTTCTTC. Translated: CAGSPFAGPRGDNEQFF.

The V gene is TRBV28, the J gene TRBJ2-7, with TRBD2 identical over 16 bases. CDR3 size: 17 residues. After removal of 6 bases from V and 3 bases from J, the junction contained 8 bases not matched to a gene. Germline CDR1 is MDHEN and CDR2 is SYDVKM. CDR3 loop: CASSLGLAGGPGYEQYF. DNA of the CDR3: TGTGCCAGCAGCTTGGGACTAGCGGGAGGGCCTGGCTACGAGCAGTACTTC.